Listed below are T cell receptor beta chains from one sample, sequenced in a study of spatial heterogeneity in lung cancer. Via MiXCR, TCRdb re-called the 5' RACE reads, giving one row per CDR3 protein. The data show about 87,000 distinct CDR3 sequences, approximately 19% seen once. The specimen was PBMCs, collected at follow-up. The receptors come from a male donor with early-stage non-small cell lung cancer. Both conserved end residues are part of each CDR3. D genes are given only for firm matches. Only part of the rows carry a size: once, few, many, or a class if the clone is expanded.

j_gene	d_gene	abundance	v_gene	CDR3aa	CDR3nt
TRBJ1-2	TRBD1	.	TRBV29-1	CSVDGTDYGYTF	TGCAGCGTTGATGGGACAGACTATGGCTACACCTTC
TRBJ1-2	TRBD1	.	TRBV6-2/TRBV6-3	CASSSYRAGQDGYTF	TGTGCCAGCAGTTCCTATCGGGCGGGACAGGATGGCTACACCTTC
TRBJ1-4	.	.	TRBV27	CVSSLFWTAATNEKLFF	TGTGTCAGCAGTTTATTTTGGACGGCCGCAACTAATGAAAAACTGTTTTTT
TRBJ1-5	.	few	TRBV4-2	CASSQRNPGTQHF	TGTGCCAGCAGCCAAAGGAACCCCGGGACCCAGCATTTT
TRBJ2-3	.	few	TRBV14	CASSQDVTGPTDTQYF	TGTGCCAGCAGCCAAGATGTTACGGGGCCCACAGATACGCAGTATTTT
TRBJ2-5	.	.	TRBV9	CASSVGWRAGKTAQETQYF	TGTGCCAGCAGCGTAGGATGGCGTGCGGGAAAGACCGCCCAAGAGACCCAGTACTTC
TRBJ2-6	TRBD2	.	TRBV4-2	CASSQEAGRAVSGANVLTF	TGTGCCAGCAGCCAAGAAGCGGGGAGGGCAGTCTCTGGGGCCAACGTCCTGACTTTC
TRBJ2-1	.	.	TRBV12-3/TRBV12-4	CASSLVESLGEQFF	TGTGCCAGCAGTTTAGTCGAATCTTTGGGTGAGCAGTTCTTC
TRBJ1-5	.	.	TRBV7-2	CASSLMPGANQPQHF	TGTGCCAGCAGCTTAATGCCAGGGGCCAATCAGCCCCAGCATTTT
TRBJ2-5	.	many	TRBV3-1	CASSLRRETQYF	TGTGCCAGCAGCCTCAGGAGAGAGACCCAGTACTTC
TRBJ2-5	.	few	TRBV24-1	CATSDSGSQETQYF	TGTGCCACCAGTGACTCCGGGTCCCAAGAGACCCAGTACTTC
TRBJ2-1	TRBD2	.	TRBV12-5	CASGFLLGLAASSYNEQFF	TGTGCTAGTGGTTTCCTTTTGGGACTAGCGGCTAGCTCCTACAATGAGCAGTTCTTC
TRBJ2-1	TRBD2	.	TRBV6-5	CASRTTSGGAGEQFF	TGTGCCAGCAGGACGACTAGCGGGGGGGCAGGCGAGCAGTTCTTC
TRBJ2-1	.	.	TRBV7-6	CASTIASSSYNEQFF	TGTGCCAGCACCATAGCCTCCAGCTCCTACAATGAGCAGTTCTTC
TRBJ1-5	.	.	TRBV18	CASSPREGALGPQHF	TGTGCCAGCTCACCAAGGGAAGGGGCCCTAGGGCCCCAGCATTTT
TRBJ2-2	TRBD2	once	TRBV6-5	CASSYGRASGELFF	TGTGCCAGCAGTTACGGGAGGGCCAGCGGGGAGCTGTTTTTT
TRBJ1-5	.	.	TRBV19	CASSIAGRNQPQHF	TGTGCCAGTAGTATAGCAGGGCGCAATCAGCCCCAGCATTTT
TRBJ2-1	TRBD2	few	TRBV5-6	CASSFPSGYNEQFF	TGTGCCAGCAGCTTCCCTAGCGGATACAATGAGCAGTTCTTC
TRBJ2-2	TRBD2	.	TRBV7-8	CASILAGGPQTTGELFF	TGTGCCAGCATCCTAGCGGGGGGACCTCAAACGACCGGGGAGCTGTTTTTT
TRBJ2-3	.	many	TRBV5-1	CASSFGDPTDTQYF	TGCGCCAGCAGCTTCGGGGATCCGACAGATACGCAGTATTTT
TRBJ1-4	TRBD1	.	TRBV20-1	CSAAPGTGATNEKLFF	TGCAGTGCTGCCCCCGGGACAGGGGCAACTAATGAAAAACTGTTTTTT
TRBJ1-2	.	many	TRBV12-3/TRBV12-4	CATLRGLQPLRYGYTF	TGTGCCACCTTAAGGGGTTTGCAGCCTTTACGCTATGGCTACACCTTC
TRBJ1-1	.	.	TRBV29-1	CSAPSRFLNTEAFF	TGCAGCGCCCCGAGCCGCTTCCTGAACACTGAAGCTTTCTTT
TRBJ2-1	.	.	TRBV10-2	CASNNLGGASYNEQFF	TGCGCCAGCAACAACCTTGGGGGAGCTTCCTACAATGAGCAGTTCTTC
TRBJ2-3	TRBD1	many	TRBV9	CASSVEGQGAADTQYF	TGTGCCAGCAGCGTAGAGGGACAGGGGGCAGCAGATACGCAGTATTTT
TRBJ2-7	.	few	TRBV6-6	CASSNVGQISYEQYF	TGTGCCAGCAGTAACGTGGGGCAGATATCCTACGAGCAGTACTTC
TRBJ1-2	TRBD1	.	TRBV6-5	CASSYGQGVLYGYTF	TGTGCCAGCAGTTACGGACAGGGGGTTCTCTATGGCTACACCTTC
TRBJ2-5	TRBD2	.	TRBV4-1	CASSLRPSGGSEETQYF	TGCGCCAGCAGCCTCCGGCCTAGCGGGGGGTCCGAAGAGACCCAGTACTTC
TRBJ1-1	.	.	TRBV9	CASSVDGKKNTEAFF	TGTGCCAGCAGCGTAGACGGGAAAAAAAACACTGAAGCTTTCTTT
TRBJ1-5	.	many	TRBV6-5	CASSYSRDQPQHF	TGTGCCAGCAGTTACTCAAGGGATCAGCCCCAGCATTTT
TRBJ2-2	TRBD2	many	TRBV6-5	CASSRLADTGELFF	TGTGCCAGCAGTCGGCTAGCGGACACCGGGGAGCTGTTTTTT
TRBJ2-3	TRBD2	.	TRBV28	CAILPGREGLPDTQYF	TGTGCCATCCTCCCGGGGCGGGAGGGCCTTCCCGATACGCAGTATTTT
TRBJ2-1	.	few	TRBV4-1	CASSQDPAGLQYNEQFF	TGCGCCAGCAGCCAAGATCCTGCGGGATTACAGTACAATGAGCAGTTCTTC
TRBJ1-1	.	once	TRBV24-1	CATSERGKAEAFF	TGTGCCACCAGCGAGAGAGGGAAGGCTGAAGCTTTCTTT
TRBJ1-5	.	few	TRBV20-1	CSARLGIYNQPQHF	TGCAGTGCTAGATTAGGGATATACAATCAGCCCCAGCATTTT
TRBJ1-6	.	.	TRBV6-5	CASSPITYNSPLHF	TGTGCCAGCAGCCCCATAACCTATAATTCACCCCTCCACTTT
TRBJ1-1	.	.	TRBV4-2	CASSQEGGAPEAFF	TGTGCCAGCAGCCAAGAGGGAGGGGCCCCTGAAGCTTTCTTT
TRBJ2-5	TRBD2	.	TRBV11-2	CASSLDQRLAGQETQYF	TGTGCCAGCAGCTTAGATCAACGACTAGCGGGGCAAGAGACCCAGTACTTC
TRBJ1-1	.	many	TRBV30	CACQARPSNTEAFF	TGTGCCTGCCAAGCCAGGCCGTCGAACACTGAAGCTTTCTTT
TRBJ2-5	TRBD2	few	TRBV12-3/TRBV12-4	CASGAGGPEETQYF	TGTGCCAGCGGAGCGGGAGGGCCGGAAGAGACCCAGTACTTC
TRBJ1-1	.	.	TRBV29-1	CSVGPGLNTEAFF	TGCAGCGTGGGACCGGGTCTGAACACTGAAGCTTTCTTT
TRBJ1-5	.	.	TRBV2	CASSEERQAINQPQHF	TGTGCCAGCAGTGAAGAACGGCAGGCAATCAATCAGCCCCAGCATTTT
TRBJ1-2	.	.	TRBV6-6	CASRDPIGGGYTF	TGTGCCAGCAGGGACCCTATCGGGGGTGGCTACACCTTC